The T cell receptor beta chain under discussion was sequenced for a study of technical replicates of blood from a handful of donors. TCRdb's copy holds only in-frame clones and misses some; the assay was immunoSEQ multiplex PCR. The profile shows about 100,000 clones, around 95% of them singletons. Germline CDR1 is MNHEY and CDR2 is SVGAGI. With 6 bases removed from V and 8 bases from J, the gap between germline ends came to 20 bases. The CDR3 contains 15 residues. Sequencing was done on a sample of T cells isolated from PBMCs. The receptor comes from a human donor in good health. V usage is TRBV6-5 and J usage is TRBJ2-1; tentative D call: TRBD1 (5 bases). In DNA, the CDR3 is TGTGCCAGCAGCCCCAGGATTGCAGGGTTGTATGAGCAGTTCTTC. It is translated as CASSPRIAGLYEQFF.